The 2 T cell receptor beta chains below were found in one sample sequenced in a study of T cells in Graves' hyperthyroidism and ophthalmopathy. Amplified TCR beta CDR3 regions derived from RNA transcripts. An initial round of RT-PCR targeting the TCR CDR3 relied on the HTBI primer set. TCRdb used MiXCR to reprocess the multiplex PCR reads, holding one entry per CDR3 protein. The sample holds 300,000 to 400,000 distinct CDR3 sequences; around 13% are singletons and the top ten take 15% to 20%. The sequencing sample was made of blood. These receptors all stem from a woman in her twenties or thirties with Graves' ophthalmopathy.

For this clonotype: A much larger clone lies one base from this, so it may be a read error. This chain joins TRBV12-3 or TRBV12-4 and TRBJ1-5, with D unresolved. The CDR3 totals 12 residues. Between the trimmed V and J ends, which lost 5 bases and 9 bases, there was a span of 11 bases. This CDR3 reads CASSPGNRPQHF. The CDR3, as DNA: TGTGCCAGCAGTCCGGGGAACCGGCCCCAGCATTTT.

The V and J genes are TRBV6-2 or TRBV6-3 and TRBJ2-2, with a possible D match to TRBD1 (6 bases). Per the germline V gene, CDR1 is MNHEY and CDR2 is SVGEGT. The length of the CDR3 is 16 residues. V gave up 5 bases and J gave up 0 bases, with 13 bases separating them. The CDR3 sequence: CASSGSDSPNTGELFF. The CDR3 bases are TGTGCCAGCAGTGGCTCGGACAGTCCGAACACCGGGGAGCTGTTTTTT.